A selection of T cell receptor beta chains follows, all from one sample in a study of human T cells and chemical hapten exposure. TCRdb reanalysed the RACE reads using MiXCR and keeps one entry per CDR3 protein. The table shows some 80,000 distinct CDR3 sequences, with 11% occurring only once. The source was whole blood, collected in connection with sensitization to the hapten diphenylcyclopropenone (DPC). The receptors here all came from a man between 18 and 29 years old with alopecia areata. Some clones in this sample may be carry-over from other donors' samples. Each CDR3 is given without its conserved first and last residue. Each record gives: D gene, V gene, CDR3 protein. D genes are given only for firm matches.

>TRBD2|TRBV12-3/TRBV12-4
ASSRTSGGWADTQY
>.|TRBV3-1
ASGVGNQPQH
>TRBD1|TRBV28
ASRPPGQGYEQY
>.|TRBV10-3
AIGMEEKTQY
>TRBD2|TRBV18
ASSPALAGDEQY
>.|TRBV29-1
SVWTGELF
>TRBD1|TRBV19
ASRSPGQTYEQY
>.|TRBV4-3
ASSQVGGTLNYGYT
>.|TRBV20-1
SAPGNVMNTEAF
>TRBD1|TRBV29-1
SGETGGFYNEQF
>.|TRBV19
ASSMLLGETQY
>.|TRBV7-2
ASSFNLGTDTQY
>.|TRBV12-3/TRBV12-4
ASSSWGASTDTQY
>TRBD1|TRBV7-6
ASSRTGQTGELF
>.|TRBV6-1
ASSENLERVNYGYT
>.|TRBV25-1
ASSLVASGYGYT
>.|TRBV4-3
ASSIRGSSYNSPLH
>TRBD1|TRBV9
ASSVASGGRTGELF
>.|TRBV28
ASSFRRAF
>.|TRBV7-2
ASSLEEGSYGYT
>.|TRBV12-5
ASGLGIETEAF
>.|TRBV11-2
ASSLNPRAAEKLF
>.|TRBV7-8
ASSRLETLSYNEQF
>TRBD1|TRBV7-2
ASSFSGTVNTEAF
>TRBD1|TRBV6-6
ASSTPPTGGRVSGNTIY
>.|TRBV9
ASSVSALYNSPLH
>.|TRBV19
ATTAGTLGSYEQY
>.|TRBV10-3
AIKDSSPTFYGYT
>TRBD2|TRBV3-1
ASSHDGLAGSNNEQF
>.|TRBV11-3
ASSLGGSGRYEQY
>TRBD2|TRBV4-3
ASSQEWRGSTDTQY
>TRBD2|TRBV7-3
ASSPRSSGEGTDTQY
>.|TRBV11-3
ASSLEQESGELF
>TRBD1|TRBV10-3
AISGGLRSTDTQY
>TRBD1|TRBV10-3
AIRTGRAGELF
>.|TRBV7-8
ASSPARHRDTQY
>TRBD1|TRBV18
ASSPPGQPNYGYT
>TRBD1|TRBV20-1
SARVPAPDRYLYEQY
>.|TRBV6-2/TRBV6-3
ASSYYRSSGNTIY
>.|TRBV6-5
ASSRGSQGGTGELF
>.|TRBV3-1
ASSQPQETQY
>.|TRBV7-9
ASSLLGSSYNSPLH
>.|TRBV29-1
SVGETSNTEAF
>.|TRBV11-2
ASRTLPGRTLNEQF
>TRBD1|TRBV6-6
ASSYSTGSGNTIY
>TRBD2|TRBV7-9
ASRPGTSGASSYNEQF
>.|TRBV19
ASSMRGGVLISGANVLT
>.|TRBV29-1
SVEDHRDDYNEQF
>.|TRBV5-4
ASSSQDGNSPLH
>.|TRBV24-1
ATSDVMDNYKEQY
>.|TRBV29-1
SVEGAGLAETQY